This TCR beta chain was found in a study of T cell repertoires in cytomegalovirus infection. Study-level information: The authors relied on CMV epitopes, both recently identified HLA-C-restricted and well-studied HLA-B-restricted.

TCRdb reprocessed the reads via MiXCR and lists one record per CDR3 protein. The table shows a few hundred thousand distinct CDR3 sequences, with roughly 25% occurring only once. Notes on this clonotype: The antigen remains undetermined.

Trimming took 8 bases from V and 2 from J, leaving 29 bases between them. From germline, CDR1 is SGHVT and CDR2 SQSDAQ. This CDR3 region has 19 residues. The sequences come from cultured PBMCs, collected from culture after CMV antigen stimulation. This clonotype was sampled from a human donor in good health (CMV status not recorded). Some clones in this sample may be carry-over from other donors' samples. The chain has TRBV7-4 and TRBJ2-3, with D tentatively TRBD2 (6 bases). CDR3 sequence: CASGGPDIREDCDTDTQYF. The CDR3 nucleotides are TGTGCCAGCGGTGGACCTGATATAAGGGAGGATTGTGACACAGATACGCAGTATTTT.